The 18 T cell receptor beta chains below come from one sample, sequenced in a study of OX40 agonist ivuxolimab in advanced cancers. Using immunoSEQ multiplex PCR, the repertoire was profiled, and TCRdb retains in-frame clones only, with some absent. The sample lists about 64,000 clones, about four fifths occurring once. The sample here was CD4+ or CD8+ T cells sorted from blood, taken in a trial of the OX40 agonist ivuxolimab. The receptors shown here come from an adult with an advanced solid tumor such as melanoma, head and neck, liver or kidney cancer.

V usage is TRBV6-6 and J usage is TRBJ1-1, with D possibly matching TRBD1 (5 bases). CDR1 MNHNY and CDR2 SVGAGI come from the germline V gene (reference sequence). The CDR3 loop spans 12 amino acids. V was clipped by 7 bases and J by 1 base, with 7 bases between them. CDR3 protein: CASTDTNTEAFF. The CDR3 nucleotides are TGTGCCAGCACGGACACGAACACTGAAGCTTTCTTT.

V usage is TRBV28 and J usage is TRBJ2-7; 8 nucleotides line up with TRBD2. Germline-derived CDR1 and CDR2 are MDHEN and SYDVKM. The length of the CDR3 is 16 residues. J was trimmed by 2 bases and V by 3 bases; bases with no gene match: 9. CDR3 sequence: CASSFALAGLTYEQYF. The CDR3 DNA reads TGTGCCAGCAGTTTTGCTCTAGCGGGTCTTACCTACGAGCAGTACTTC.

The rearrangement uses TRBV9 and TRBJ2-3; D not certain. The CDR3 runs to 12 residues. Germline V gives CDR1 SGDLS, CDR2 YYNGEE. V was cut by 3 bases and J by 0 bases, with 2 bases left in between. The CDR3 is CASSASTDTQYF. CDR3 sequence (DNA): TGTGCCAGCAGCGCCAGCACAGATACGCAGTATTTT.

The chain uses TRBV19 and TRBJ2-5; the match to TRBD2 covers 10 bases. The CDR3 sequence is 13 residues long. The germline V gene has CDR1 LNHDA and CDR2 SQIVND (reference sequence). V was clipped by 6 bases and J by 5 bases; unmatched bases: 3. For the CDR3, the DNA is TGTGCCAGTAGGGAACTAGCGGGGGAGACCCAGTACTTC. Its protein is CASRELAGETQYF.

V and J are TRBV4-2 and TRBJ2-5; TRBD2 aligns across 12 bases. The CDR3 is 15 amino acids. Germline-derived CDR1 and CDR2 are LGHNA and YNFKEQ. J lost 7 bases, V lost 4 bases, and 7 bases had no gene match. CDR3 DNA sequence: TGTGCCAGCAGCCCGGAACTAGCGGGGGGTTGGACCCAGTACTTC. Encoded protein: CASSPELAGGWTQYF.

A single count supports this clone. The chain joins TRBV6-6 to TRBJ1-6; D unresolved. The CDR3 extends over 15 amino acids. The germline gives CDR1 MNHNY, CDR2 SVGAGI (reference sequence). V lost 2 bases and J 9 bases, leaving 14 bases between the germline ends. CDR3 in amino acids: CASSYHGRRSSPLHF. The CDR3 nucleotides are TGTGCCAGCAGTTACCACGGGCGGCGATCTTCACCCCTCCACTTT.

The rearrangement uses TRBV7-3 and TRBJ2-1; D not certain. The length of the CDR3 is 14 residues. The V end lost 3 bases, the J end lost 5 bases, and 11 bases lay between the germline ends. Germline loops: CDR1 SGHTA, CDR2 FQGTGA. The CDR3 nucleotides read TGTGCCAGCAGCTTCGCCCGAACGGACAATGAGCAGTTCTTC. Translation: CASSFARTDNEQFF.

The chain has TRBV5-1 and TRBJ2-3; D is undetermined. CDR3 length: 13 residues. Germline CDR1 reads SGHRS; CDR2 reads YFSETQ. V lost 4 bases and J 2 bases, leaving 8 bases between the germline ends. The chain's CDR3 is CASSVPSTDTQYF. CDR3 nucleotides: TGCGCCAGCAGCGTACCATCCACAGATACGCAGTATTTT.

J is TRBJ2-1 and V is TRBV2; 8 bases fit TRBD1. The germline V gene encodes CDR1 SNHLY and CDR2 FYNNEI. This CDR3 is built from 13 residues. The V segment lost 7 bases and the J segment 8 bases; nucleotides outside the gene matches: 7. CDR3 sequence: CASKDRGGDEQFF. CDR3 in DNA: TGTGCCAGCAAAGACAGGGGTGGCGATGAGCAGTTCTTC. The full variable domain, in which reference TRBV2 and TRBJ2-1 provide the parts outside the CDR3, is EPEVTQTPSHQVTQMGQEVILRCVPISNHLYFYWYRQILGQKVEFLVSFYNNEISEKSEIFDDQFSVERPDGSNFTLKIRSTKLEDSAMYFCASKDRGGDEQFFGPGTRLTVL.

The CDR3 nucleotides are TGTGCCAGTAGTATAGTTGTCCGAGGGACAGGGCGGAATGAGCAGTTCTTC. Its protein product is CASSIVVRGTGRNEQFF. The V and J genes are TRBV19 and TRBJ2-1; 9 bases line up with TRBD1. This CDR3 has 17 residues. Trimming took 1 base from V and 7 from J; bases not matched to a gene: 11. The germline gives CDR1 LNHDA, CDR2 SQIVND (reference sequence).

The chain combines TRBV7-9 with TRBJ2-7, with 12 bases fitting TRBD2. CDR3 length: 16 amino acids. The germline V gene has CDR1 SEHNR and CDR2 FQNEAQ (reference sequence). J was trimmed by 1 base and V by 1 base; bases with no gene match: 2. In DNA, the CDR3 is TGTGCCAGCAGCTTAGGGCTAGCGGGAGGGTCCTACGAGCAGTACTTC. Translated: CASSLGLAGGSYEQYF.

This CDR3 is CAWNRGWADTQYF. For the CDR3, the DNA is TGTGCCTGGAACAGGGGGTGGGCAGATACGCAGTATTTT. The genes are TRBV30 and TRBJ2-3; 8 bases are shared with TRBD1. V was clipped by 4 bases and J by 4 bases; unmatched bases: 4. Germline CDR1 GTSNPN, CDR2 SVGIG (reference sequence). The CDR3 has 13 residues.

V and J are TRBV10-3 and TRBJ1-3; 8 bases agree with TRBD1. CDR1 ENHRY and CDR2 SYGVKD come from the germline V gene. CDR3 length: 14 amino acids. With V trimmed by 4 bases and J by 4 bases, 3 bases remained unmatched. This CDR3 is CAISGTGLGNTIYF. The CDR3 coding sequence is TGTGCCATCAGTGGGACAGGGTTGGGAAACACCATATATTTT.

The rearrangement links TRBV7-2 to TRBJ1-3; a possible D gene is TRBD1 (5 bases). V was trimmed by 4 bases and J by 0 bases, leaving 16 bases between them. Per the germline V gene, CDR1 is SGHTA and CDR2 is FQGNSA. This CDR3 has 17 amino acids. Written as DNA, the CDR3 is TGTGCCAGCAGCTCGACCGGCGGGGGTCGCTCTGGAAACACCATATATTTT. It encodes CASSSTGGGRSGNTIYF.

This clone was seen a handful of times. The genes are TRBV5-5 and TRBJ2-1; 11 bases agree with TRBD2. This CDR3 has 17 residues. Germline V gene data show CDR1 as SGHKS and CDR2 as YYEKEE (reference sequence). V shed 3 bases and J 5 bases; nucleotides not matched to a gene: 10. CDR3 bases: TGTGCCAGCAGCTCCCCGAAGACTAGCGGGGCCCACAATGAGCAGTTCTTC. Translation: CASSSPKTSGAHNEQFF.

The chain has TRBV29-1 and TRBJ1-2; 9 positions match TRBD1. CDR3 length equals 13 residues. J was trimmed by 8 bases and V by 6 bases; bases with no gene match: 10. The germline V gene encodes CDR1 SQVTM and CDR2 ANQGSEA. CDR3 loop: CSVLDRGVSGYTF. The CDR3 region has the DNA TGCAGCGTCTTGGACAGGGGAGTAAGCGGCTACACCTTC. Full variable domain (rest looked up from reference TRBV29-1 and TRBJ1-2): SAVISQKPSRDICQRGTSLTIQCQVDSQVTMMFWYRQQPGQSLTLIATANQGSEATYESGFVIDKFPISRPNLTFSTLTVSNMSPEDSSIYLCSVLDRGVSGYTFGSGTRLTVV.

CDR3 bases: TGTGCCAGCAGTGGGGGACAGGGAATGGTATACCAGTACTTC. Translated, it gives CASSGGQGMVYQYF. The rearrangement joins TRBV2 to TRBJ2-5; 9 bases align to TRBD1. The V and J ends lost 4 bases and 10 bases, in that order; junction bases with no gene match: 10. CDR1 and CDR2 from the germline V gene are SNHLY and FYNNEI. The CDR3 consists of 14 residues. Full variable domain (missing parts from reference TRBV2 and TRBJ2-5): EPEVTQTPSHQVTQMGQEVILRCVPISNHLYFYWYRQILGQKVEFLVSFYNNEISEKSEIFDDQFSVERPDGSNFTLKIRSTKLEDSAMYFCASSGGQGMVYQYFGPGTRLLVL.

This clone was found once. The CDR3 region has the DNA TGTGCCAGCAGCTTAACTAGCGGGAGCTTCACAGATACGCAGTATTTT. Its protein is CASSLTSGSFTDTQYF. The chain uses TRBV7-9 and TRBJ2-3; 11 bases are shared with TRBD2. Germline-derived CDR1 and CDR2 are SEHNR and FQNEAQ (reference sequence). The V segment lost 2 bases and the J segment 2 bases; nucleotides outside the gene matches: 3. The CDR3 length is 16 residues.